This is a list of T cell receptor beta chains from one sample in a study of human T cells and chemical hapten exposure. TCRdb independently ran MiXCR on the RACE reads; one entry per CDR3 protein. The data hold some 350,000 distinct CDR3 sequences, with approximately 6.9% observed a single time. The source was whole blood, collected in connection with sensitization to the hapten diphenylcyclopropenone (DPC). The receptors stem from a young woman with alopecia areata. Some clones in this sample may be carry-over from other donors' samples. CDR3s include the opening cysteine and the closing phenylalanine or tryptophan. A D gene is named only where the DNA matches it firmly. A row's size may be missing; if present it is once, few, many or a size class.

many	TRBV28	NA	TRBJ1-4	TGTGCCAGCAGTTTGCTAGAGAATGAAAAACTGTTTTTT	CASSLLENEKLFF
many	TRBV7-8	NA	TRBJ2-2	TGTGCCAGCAGCTCTAGGGTCATAGGGATCACCGGGGAGCTGTTTTTT	CASSSRVIGITGELFF
few	TRBV10-1	NA	TRBJ1-1	TGCGCCAGCAAGACACGGTCGTGGCAGATGAACACTGAAGCTTTCTTT	CASKTRSWQMNTEAFF
NA	TRBV20-1	TRBD2	TRBJ2-7	TGCAGTGTCTGGCGGGGGGGGACCTACGAGCAGTACTTC	CSVWRGGTYEQYF
many	TRBV4-3	NA	TRBJ1-5	TGCGCCAGCAGCCAAGACGAAGGACAGCCCCAGCATTTT	CASSQDEGQPQHF
few	TRBV14	NA	TRBJ1-1	TGTGCCAGCAGCTATTTTGAATACACTGAAGCTTTCTTT	CASSYFEYTEAFF
few	TRBV11-1	NA	TRBJ2-3	TGTGCCAGCAGCCTCCCGCAGGGGTGGCCAGATACGCAGTATTTT	CASSLPQGWPDTQYF
few	TRBV5-1	NA	TRBJ2-2	TGCGCCAGCAGCCCGGAATGGGGAAGCTCCGGGGAGCTGTTTTTT	CASSPEWGSSGELFF
many	TRBV10-3	NA	TRBJ2-7	TGTGCCATCAGCCGTACCTCCTACGAGCAGTACTTC	CAISRTSYEQYF
many	TRBV29-1	NA	TRBJ1-1	TGCAGCGCCCCCGAAACTGGGTACACTGAAGCTTTCTTT	CSAPETGYTEAFF
many	TRBV18	NA	TRBJ1-2	TGTGCCAGCTCGGCCGGAATTGAGCGTGGCTACACCTTC	CASSAGIERGYTF
few	TRBV14	NA	TRBJ2-1	TGTGCCAGCAGCCAAGTCCCCCCCCCACTCTTC	CASSQVPPPLF
NA	TRBV7-3	NA	TRBJ2-3	TGTGCCAGCAGCGAAAATTTTCGCGATACGCAGTATTTT	CASSENFRDTQYF
many	TRBV27	NA	TRBJ2-3	TGTGCCAGCAGGACCGACAGGACCGATACGCAGTATTTT	CASRTDRTDTQYF
many	TRBV6-2/TRBV6-3	NA	TRBJ2-3	TGTGCCAGCAGTTGGGGAATTGTCCCCACAGATACGCAGTATTTT	CASSWGIVPTDTQYF
few	TRBV25-1	TRBD1	TRBJ2-7	TGTGCCAGCAGTTCAGGGGGCTTTAGGAACGAGCAGTACTTC	CASSSGGFRNEQYF
many	TRBV25-1	NA	TRBJ1-4	TGTGCCAGACAGCCAGCGGGACAAGGAAATGAAAAACTGTTTTTT	CARQPAGQGNEKLFF
few	TRBV15	NA	TRBJ2-7	TGTGCCACCAGCAGAGACCCTAGAGGGATCTACGAGCAGTACTTC	CATSRDPRGIYEQYF
few	TRBV9	NA	TRBJ1-2	TGTGCCAGCAGCCAATCAGGGGACTATGGCTACACCTTC	CASSQSGDYGYTF
many	TRBV7-3	NA	TRBJ1-1	TGTGCCAGCAGCTTATCGGAACACTATGAAGCTTTCTTT	CASSLSEHYEAFF
few	TRBV5-4	NA	TRBJ2-2	TGTGCCAGCACCAGGGAGCAGAACACCGGGGAGCTGTTTTTT	CASTREQNTGELFF
few	TRBV28	NA	TRBJ1-2	TGTGCCAGCAGTTTGGGGGGGCAAATCTATGGCTACACCTTC	CASSLGGQIYGYTF
NA	TRBV28	NA	TRBJ1-1	TGTGCCAGCAGCATTACCGGGCCAACTCGTACTTCCTTT	CASSITGPTRTSF
NA	TRBV4-1	NA	TRBJ2-1	TGCGCCAGCAGCCAAGATGGGTCCAGAACCGGTGAGCAGTTCTTC	CASSQDGSRTGEQFF
few	TRBV5-1	TRBD1	TRBJ2-1	TGCGCCAGCAGCGCCGGGACAGGCCTCTCCTACAATGAGCAGTTCTTC	CASSAGTGLSYNEQFF
NA	TRBV2	NA	TRBJ1-5	TGTGCCAGCAGCCGTCCCCCGTTGACAGGCCAGCCCCAGCATTTT	CASSRPPLTGQPQHF
few	TRBV29-1	TRBD1	TRBJ1-1	TGCAGCGTGGAAGAGACAGGGCGGGCTGAAGCTTTCTTT	CSVEETGRAEAFF
NA	TRBV6-5	NA	TRBJ2-3	TGTGCCAGCAGCCTCGAAGGGGGCACAGATACGCAGTATTTT	CASSLEGGTDTQYF
few	TRBV2	NA	TRBJ1-6	TGTGCCAGCGAAAGACGCTCCTATAATTCACCCCTCCACTTT	CASERRSYNSPLHF
NA	TRBV4-3	TRBD1	TRBJ2-7	TGCGCCAGCAGCCAAGATCCTCCGGGACAGGGGGGAGGCGAGCAGTACTTC	CASSQDPPGQGGGEQYF
few	TRBV5-1	NA	TRBJ1-4	TGCGCCAGCAGCTTGGGAAACCAGGCCGAAAAACTGTTTTTT	CASSLGNQAEKLFF
NA	TRBV7-9	NA	TRBJ2-5	TGTGCCAGCAGCTCGAGGTCCAGGGAGACCCAGTACTTC	CASSSRSRETQYF
NA	TRBV27	TRBD2	TRBJ2-7	TGTGCCAGCAGTTTAAGCGGGGGCTCCTACGAGCAGTACTTC	CASSLSGGSYEQYF
NA	TRBV6-2/TRBV6-3	NA	TRBJ2-7	TGTGCCAGCTCGGACGGGACGGTTGGACCTTACGAGCAGTACTTC	CASSDGTVGPYEQYF
many	TRBV6-2/TRBV6-3	NA	TRBJ2-7	TGTGCCAGCAGGCGGGACAGTTCCTACGAGCAGTACTTC	CASRRDSSYEQYF
NA	TRBV20-1	TRBD1	TRBJ1-5	TGCAGTGCTCCGGACAGGTATAGCAATCAGCCCCAGCATTTT	CSAPDRYSNQPQHF
many	TRBV11-2	TRBD2	TRBJ2-1	TGTGCCAGCCGCCATTCGGGCACGGGGGGGCCCACTGAGCAGTTCTTC	CASRHSGTGGPTEQFF
NA	TRBV6-2/TRBV6-3	NA	TRBJ1-5	TGTGCCAGCAGTTATCTGAGACAGAGTGTGAGCAATCAGCCCCAGCATTTT	CASSYLRQSVSNQPQHF
few	TRBV18	TRBD1	TRBJ1-5	TGTGCCAGCTCACCGCAGATACAGGGGGCTAGGCAGCCCCAGCATTTT	CASSPQIQGARQPQHF
few	TRBV6-5	TRBD1	TRBJ2-2	TGTGCCAGCGGGGACAGGGTTTCGAGTCCCCGCACCGGGGAGCTGTTTTTT	CASGDRVSSPRTGELFF
NA	TRBV29-1	NA	TRBJ2-7	TGCAGCGTTGAAGATACAGGGTTAAGGGACGAGCAGTACTTC	CSVEDTGLRDEQYF
few	TRBV27	TRBD1	TRBJ1-2	TGTGCCAGCAGTTTATATCCCCCCTCCCAGGGGGACTATGGCTACACCTTC	CASSLYPPSQGDYGYTF
NA	TRBV3-1	TRBD2	TRBJ2-1	TGTGCCAGCAGCCAAGATATAGAGACTAGCGGGGGGGCGGTCTCCTACATTGAGCAGTTCTTC	CASSQDIETSGGAVSYIEQFF
NA	TRBV29-1	NA	TRBJ1-2	TGCAGCGTTGTTGGAGGGGGAGGCGGCTACACCTTC	CSVVGGGGGYTF
NA	TRBV10-3	TRBD1	TRBJ2-3	TGTGCCATCAGTGAACATGACAGGGGACGCACAGATACGCAGTATTTT	CAISEHDRGRTDTQYF
many	TRBV12-3/TRBV12-4	NA	TRBJ2-1	TGTGCCAGCAGTACCGGGGAAGCCGACATACAGTTCTTC	CASSTGEADIQFF
NA	TRBV7-2	NA	TRBJ2-3	TGTGCCAGCAGCTCGGGTTTTTACCCAGATACGCAGTATTTT	CASSSGFYPDTQYF
few	TRBV7-9	TRBD1	TRBJ2-7	TGTGCCAGCAGCGCCCACACAGGGGGCGGGTACGAGCAGTACTTC	CASSAHTGGGYEQYF
NA	TRBV4-2	TRBD2	TRBJ2-2	TGTGCCAGCAGCCCTCAGCCGCTAGCGGGGACCACCGGGGAGCTGTTTTTT	CASSPQPLAGTTGELFF
many	TRBV7-6	NA	TRBJ2-6	TGTGCCAGCAGCTTAGGGAGGGGTACGAGCTCTGGGGCCAACGTCCTGACTTTC	CASSLGRGTSSGANVLTF
NA	TRBV4-2	NA	TRBJ1-1	TGTGCCAGCAGCCACGCTAGAGGGGGAAACACTGAAGCTTTCTTT	CASSHARGGNTEAFF